Listed below are T cell receptor beta chains from one sample, sequenced in a study. MiXCR, applied by TCRdb to the 5' RACE reads, yields one record per CDR3 protein. The top ten clones hold approximately 3% of a sample with roughly 38,000 distinct CDR3 sequences, about 20% of them seen once. Sequenced sample: naive CD4+ T cells sorted from a lymph node. The origin of the receptors is a female donor with breast cancer. Both conserved end residues are part of each CDR3. Fields, in order: clone size, J gene, D gene, V gene, CDR3 DNA, CDR3 protein. A D gene is named only where the DNA matches it firmly. Where a row states a size, it is once, few, many or the class of an expanded clone; other rows omit it.

many	TRBJ1-5	-	TRBV7-2	TGTGCCAGCAGCTTATATGGCGAACAACCCCAGCATTTT	CASSLYGEQPQHF
-	TRBJ1-3	TRBD1	TRBV20-1	TGCAGTGCCATCCGGGACAGCTCTGGAAACACCATATATTTT	CSAIRDSSGNTIYF
-	TRBJ2-3	-	TRBV25-1	TGTGCCAGCCGGGACAGCACAGATACGCAGTATTTT	CASRDSTDTQYF
few	TRBJ2-1	TRBD2	TRBV5-1	TGCGCCAGCATCGGGGAGGGCACGCCAGAATACAATGAGCAGTTCTTC	CASIGEGTPEYNEQFF
few	TRBJ1-1	-	TRBV20-1	TGCAGTGCTATCCCCAGGGGCCCTAGAGGAGAAGCTTTCTTT	CSAIPRGPRGEAFF
many	TRBJ1-3	-	TRBV29-1	TGCAGCGTGGGGCGTGGAAACACCATATATTTT	CSVGRGNTIYF
few	TRBJ2-6	TRBD1	TRBV6-1	TGTGCCAGCAGTGAATCGGGACAGGGGGCATCTGGGGCCAACGTCCTGACTTTC	CASSESGQGASGANVLTF
-	TRBJ1-1	-	TRBV5-4	TGTGCCAGCAGCGGGGGGGGGACGGCTTACACTGAAGCTTTCTTT	CASSGGGTAYTEAFF
few	TRBJ2-3	-	TRBV5-1	TGCGCCAGCAGCTGGGCGGTGGCAGATACGCAGTATTTT	CASSWAVADTQYF
few	TRBJ1-6	-	TRBV7-2	TGTGCCAGCAGCGTGCGGGGGGGGAGGGTAAATTCACCCCTCCACTTT	CASSVRGGRVNSPLHF
many	TRBJ2-1	TRBD2	TRBV20-1	TGCAGCGCGAAGACTCCCGGGGAGGGGCAGTTCTTC	CSAKTPGEGQFF
many	TRBJ1-1	-	TRBV7-8	TGTGCCAGCAGCTTAGGGGGGGGCCCCAACACTGAAGCTTTCTTT	CASSLGGGPNTEAFF
-	TRBJ1-2	-	TRBV11-3	TGTGCCAGCAGCTCAGAGGGGACGCTCAACTTTGACTCTAACTATGGCTACACCTTC	CASSSEGTLNFDSNYGYTF
few	TRBJ2-2	TRBD1	TRBV5-5	TGTGCCAGCAGCCACAGACAGGGTGGAACCGGGGAGCTGTTTTTT	CASSHRQGGTGELFF
many	TRBJ1-1	-	TRBV7-9	TGTGCCAGCACCCCCCTAGGGAGCACTGAAGCTTTCTTT	CASTPLGSTEAFF
-	TRBJ2-1	-	TRBV5-1	TGCGCCAGCAGCTTGGGGGTCATAGGTGACAATGAGCAGTTCTTC	CASSLGVIGDNEQFF
many	TRBJ2-3	-	TRBV4-2	TGTGCCAGCAGCGGGCAACGCACAGATACGCAGTATTTT	CASSGQRTDTQYF